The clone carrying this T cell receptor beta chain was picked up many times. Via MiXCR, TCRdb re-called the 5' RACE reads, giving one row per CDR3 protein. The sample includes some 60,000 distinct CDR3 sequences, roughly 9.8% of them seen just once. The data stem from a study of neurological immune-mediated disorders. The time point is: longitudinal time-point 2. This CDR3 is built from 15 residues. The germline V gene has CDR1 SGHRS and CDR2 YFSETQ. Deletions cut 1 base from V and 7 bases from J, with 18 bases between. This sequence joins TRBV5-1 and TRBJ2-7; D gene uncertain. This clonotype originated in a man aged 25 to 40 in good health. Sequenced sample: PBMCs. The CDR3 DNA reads TGCGCCAGCAGCTTGAGGGCCACGAATCCGGGTGAGCAGTACTTC. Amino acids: CASSLRATNPGEQYF.